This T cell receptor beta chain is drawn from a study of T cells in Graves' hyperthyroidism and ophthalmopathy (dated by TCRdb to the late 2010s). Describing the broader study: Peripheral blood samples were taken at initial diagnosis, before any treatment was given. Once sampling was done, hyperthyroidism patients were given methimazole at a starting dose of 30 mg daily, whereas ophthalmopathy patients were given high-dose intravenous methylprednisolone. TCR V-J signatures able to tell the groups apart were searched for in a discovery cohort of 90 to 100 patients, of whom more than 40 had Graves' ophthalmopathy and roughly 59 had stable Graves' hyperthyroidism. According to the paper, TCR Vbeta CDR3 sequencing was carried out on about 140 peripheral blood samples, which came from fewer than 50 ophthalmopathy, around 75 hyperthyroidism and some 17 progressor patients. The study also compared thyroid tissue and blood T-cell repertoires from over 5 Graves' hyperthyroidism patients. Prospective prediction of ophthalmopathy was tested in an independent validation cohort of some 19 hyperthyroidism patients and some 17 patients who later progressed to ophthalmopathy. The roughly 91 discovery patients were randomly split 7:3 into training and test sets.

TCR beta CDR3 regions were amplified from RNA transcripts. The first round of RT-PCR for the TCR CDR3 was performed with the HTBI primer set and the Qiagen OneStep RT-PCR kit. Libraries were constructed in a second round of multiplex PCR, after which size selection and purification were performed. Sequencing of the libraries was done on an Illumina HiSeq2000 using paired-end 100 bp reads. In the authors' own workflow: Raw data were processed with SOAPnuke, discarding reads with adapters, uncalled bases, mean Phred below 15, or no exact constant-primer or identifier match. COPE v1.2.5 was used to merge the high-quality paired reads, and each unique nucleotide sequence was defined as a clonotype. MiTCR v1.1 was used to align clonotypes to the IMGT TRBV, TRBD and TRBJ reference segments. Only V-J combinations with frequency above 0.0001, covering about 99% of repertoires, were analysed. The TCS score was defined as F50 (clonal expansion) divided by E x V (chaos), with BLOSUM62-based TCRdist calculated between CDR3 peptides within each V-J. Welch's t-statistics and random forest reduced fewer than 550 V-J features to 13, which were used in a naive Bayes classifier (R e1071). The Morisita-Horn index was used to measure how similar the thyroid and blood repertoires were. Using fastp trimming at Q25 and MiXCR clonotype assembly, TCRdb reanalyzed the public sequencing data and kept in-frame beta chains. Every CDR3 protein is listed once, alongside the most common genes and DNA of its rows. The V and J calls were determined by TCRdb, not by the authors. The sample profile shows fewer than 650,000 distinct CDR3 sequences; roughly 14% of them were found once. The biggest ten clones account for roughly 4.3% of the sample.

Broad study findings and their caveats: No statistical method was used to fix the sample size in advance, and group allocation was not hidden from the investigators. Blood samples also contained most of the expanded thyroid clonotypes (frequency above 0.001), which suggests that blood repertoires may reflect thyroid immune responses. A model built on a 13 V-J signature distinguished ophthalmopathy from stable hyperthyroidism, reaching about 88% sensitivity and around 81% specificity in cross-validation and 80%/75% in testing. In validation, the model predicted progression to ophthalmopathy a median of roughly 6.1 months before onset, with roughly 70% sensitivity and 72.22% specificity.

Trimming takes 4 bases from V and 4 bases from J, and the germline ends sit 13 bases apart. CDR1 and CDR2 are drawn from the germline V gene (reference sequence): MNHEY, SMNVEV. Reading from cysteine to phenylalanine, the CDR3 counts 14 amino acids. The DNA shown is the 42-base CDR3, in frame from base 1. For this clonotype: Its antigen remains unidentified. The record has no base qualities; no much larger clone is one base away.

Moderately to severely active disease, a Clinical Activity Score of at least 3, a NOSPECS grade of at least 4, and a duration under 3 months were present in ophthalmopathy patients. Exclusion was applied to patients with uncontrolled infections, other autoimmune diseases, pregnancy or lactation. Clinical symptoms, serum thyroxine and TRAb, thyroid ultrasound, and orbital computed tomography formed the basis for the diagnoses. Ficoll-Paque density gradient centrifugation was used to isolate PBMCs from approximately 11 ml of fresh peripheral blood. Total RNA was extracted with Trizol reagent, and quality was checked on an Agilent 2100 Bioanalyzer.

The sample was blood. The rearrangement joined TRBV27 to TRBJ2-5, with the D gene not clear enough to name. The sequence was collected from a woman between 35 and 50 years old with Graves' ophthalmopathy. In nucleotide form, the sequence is TGTGCCAGCAGTTCCCGGACCCCGAGAGAGACCCAGTACTTC. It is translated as CASSSRTPRETQYF.